The present T cell receptor beta chain was sequenced within a study of shared T cell receptors in the human thymus. Profiled with immunoSEQ multiplex PCR; TCRdb holds only in-frame clones, not every one. The data hold about 710,000 clones, with approximately 87% observed a single time. These data are also associated with another study on human thymus T cells.

Material for sequencing was thymocytes. This receptor was identified in a boy under two years old with a congenital heart defect.

CDR3 nucleotides: TGTGCCAGCAGCTTACTTGACTCTGGGTCAGGGTTTCAGAGTTACGAGCAGTACTTC. Its translation: CASSLLDSGSGFQSYEQYF. The V and J genes are TRBV11-2 and TRBJ2-7, with D possibly being TRBD1 (5 bases). Between the trimmed V and J ends, which lost 2 bases and 4 bases, there was a span of 27 bases. Germline CDR1 SGHAT, CDR2 FQNNGV. The CDR3 length is 19 residues.